This is a list of T cell receptor beta chains from one sample in a study of CD8 T cells in ankylosing spondylitis. TCRdb processed the 5' RACE reads anew with MiXCR; each CDR3 protein has one entry. The sample includes 250,000 to 300,000 distinct CDR3 sequences, around 20% seen only once; the top ten take 7.5% to 9%. Sequencing used blood, either unsorted or a sorted T cell fraction (not recorded which). Source of these receptors: a male donor with ankylosing spondylitis or in good health (not recorded which). CDR3s include the opening cysteine and the closing phenylalanine or tryptophan. The D gene is left open where the match is weak. Size is stated for part of the rows, as once, few or many counts, or as a class when the clone is expanded.

>TRBJ2-1|TRBV20-1|-|few
CSARRSEQFF
TGCAGTGCTAGGAGAAGTGAGCAGTTCTTC
>TRBJ1-1|TRBV11-2|-|-
CASSRTVQGGTEAFF
TGTGCCAGCAGCCGAACGGTGCAGGGAGGCACTGAAGCTTTCTTT
>TRBJ2-5|TRBV6-5|-|few
CASSYGSRDGKETQYF
TGTGCCAGCAGTTACGGATCGAGGGACGGAAAAGAGACCCAGTACTTC
>TRBJ2-1|TRBV12-3/TRBV12-4|TRBD1|many
CASTQGAYNEQFF
TGTGCCAGCACCCAGGGGGCCTACAATGAGCAGTTCTTC
>TRBJ1-4|TRBV7-2|TRBD1|few
CASSHRGRNEKLFF
TGTGCCAGCAGCCACAGGGGGCGGAATGAAAAACTGTTTTTT
>TRBJ1-2|TRBV7-2|-|-
CASSLASRRPEGYTF
TGTGCCAGCAGCTTAGCCAGCCGTCGGCCCGAAGGCTACACCTTC
>TRBJ1-1|TRBV2|TRBD1|few
CASRPDRGRAEAFF
TGTGCCAGCAGACCGGACAGGGGGCGGGCTGAAGCTTTCTTT
>TRBJ1-1|TRBV6-5|-|many
CASSYRYPDRAFF
TGTGCCAGCAGTTACCGCTACCCCGACAGGGCTTTCTTT
>TRBJ2-4|TRBV5-1|TRBD1|-
CASRTPGQGNIQYF
TGCGCCAGCCGAACCCCGGGACAGGGAAACATTCAGTACTTC
>TRBJ2-1|TRBV5-1|-|few
CASSAGQPSNEQFF
TGCGCCAGCAGCGCGGGACAGCCAAGCAATGAGCAGTTCTTC
>TRBJ1-6|TRBV6-5|TRBD1|many
CASSYTRQGNSPLHF
TGTGCCAGCAGTTACACCCGACAGGGTAATTCACCCCTCCACTTT
>TRBJ2-3|TRBV20-1|TRBD2|-
CSASQAGGDTQYF
TGCAGTGCTAGTCAAGCGGGGGGGGATACGCAGTATTTT
>TRBJ1-6|TRBV7-8|-|-
CASSPRAGKNSPLHF
TGTGCCAGCAGCCCCCGAGCAGGGAAGAATTCACCCCTCCACTTT
>TRBJ2-3|TRBV6-5|-|many
CASSSPGGTDTQYF
TGTGCCAGCAGTTCACCGGGGGGCACAGATACGCAGTATTTT
>TRBJ2-3|TRBV4-2|-|-
CASSQDKRGDTQYF
TGTGCCAGCAGCCAAGATAAACGAGGAGATACGCAGTATTTT
>TRBJ1-5|TRBV12-3/TRBV12-4|-|-
CASSLDRRPNQPQHF
TGTGCCAGCAGTTTAGACAGGCGCCCCAATCAGCCCCAGCATTTT
>TRBJ1-1|TRBV30|-|-
CAWSEGPGRRKAFF
TGTGCCTGGAGTGAAGGTCCGGGACGGAGGAAAGCTTTCTTT
>TRBJ2-3|TRBV12-3/TRBV12-4|TRBD2|-
CASRSPGGTDTQYF
TGTGCCAGCAGATCTCCGGGGGGAACAGATACGCAGTATTTT
>TRBJ2-3|TRBV10-3|TRBD1|many
CAISERDREGDTQYF
TGTGCCATCAGTGAACGGGACAGGGAGGGAGATACGCAGTATTTT
>TRBJ2-3|TRBV20-1|TRBD1|-
CSAQGAVGTDTQYF
TGCAGTGCCCAGGGGGCGGTCGGGACAGATACGCAGTATTTT
>TRBJ2-2|TRBV25-1|TRBD1|many
CASMGQGYTGELFF
TGTGCCAGCATGGGACAGGGGTACACCGGGGAGCTGTTTTTT
>TRBJ2-3|TRBV5-1|-|many
CASSLDSADTQYF
TGCGCCAGCAGCTTGGACAGTGCAGATACGCAGTATTTT
>TRBJ1-3|TRBV4-1|-|many
CASSQDRQGNTIYF
TGCGCCAGCAGCCAAGATCGACAGGGAAACACCATATATTTT
>TRBJ1-1|TRBV24-1|TRBD1|-
CATSTGTGDTEAFF
TGTGCCACCTCGACCGGGACAGGGGACACTGAAGCTTTCTTT
>TRBJ1-6|TRBV20-1|TRBD1|many
CSAGRGQESSPLHF
TGCAGTGCTGGGCGCGGACAGGAAAGTTCACCCCTCCACTTT
>TRBJ1-6|TRBV18|TRBD1|-
CASSHQGGSMYSPLHF
TGTGCCAGCTCACATCAGGGGGGCTCAATGTATTCACCCCTCCACTTT
>TRBJ2-5|TRBV7-8|TRBD2|few
CASSITSGGIWETQYF
TGTGCCAGCAGCATAACTAGCGGGGGGATCTGGGAGACCCAGTACTTC
>TRBJ2-1|TRBV7-7|TRBD2|-
CASSSTGTSSSEQFF
TGTGCTAGCAGCTCAACCGGGACTAGTTCCAGTGAGCAGTTCTTC
>TRBJ2-3|TRBV20-1|-|few
CSAPLANSLGDTQYF
TGCAGTGCTCCGCTAGCGAACTCCTTGGGAGATACGCAGTATTTT
>TRBJ1-5|TRBV27|TRBD1|-
CASSLTGQGFGKPQHF
TGTGCCAGCAGTCTAACTGGACAGGGCTTTGGGAAGCCCCAGCATTTT
>TRBJ1-1|TRBV12-3/TRBV12-4|-|many
CASSSSGAGGTEAFF
TGTGCCAGCAGTTCCTCCGGGGCGGGGGGCACTGAAGCTTTCTTT
>TRBJ2-5|TRBV24-1|-|few
CATSDPGRIQETQYF
TGTGCCACCAGTGACCCCGGGCGGATCCAAGAGACCCAGTACTTC
>TRBJ2-3|TRBV15|-|few
CATSRGGSTDTQYF
TGTGCCACCAGCAGAGGCGGGAGCACAGATACGCAGTATTTT
>TRBJ2-5|TRBV12-3/TRBV12-4|TRBD1|few
CASSLGPTTGSPKTQYF
TGTGCCAGCAGTTTAGGCCCCACGACAGGGTCCCCCAAGACCCAGTACTTC
>TRBJ1-2|TRBV28|-|-
CASSLGRLGQLNYGYTF
TGTGCCAGCAGTTTAGGGCGATTGGGGCAGCTTAACTATGGCTACACCTTC
>TRBJ2-3|TRBV9|TRBD2|few
CASSVASGGGFSPDTQYF
TGTGCCAGCAGCGTAGCCTCCGGGGGAGGGTTCTCTCCAGATACGCAGTATTTT
>TRBJ1-3|TRBV20-1|-|few
CSASIFSGNTIYF
TGCAGTGCTAGTATATTCTCTGGAAACACCATATATTTT
>TRBJ2-5|TRBV5-1|TRBD2|-
CASSLLTSGAQETQYF
TGCGCCAGCAGCCTACTGACTAGCGGGGCCCAAGAGACCCAGTACTTC
>TRBJ2-1|TRBV7-2|TRBD2|-
CASSALAGEQFF
TGTGCCAGCAGCGCACTAGCGGGCGAGCAGTTCTTC
>TRBJ1-2|TRBV3-1|-|many
CASGEPGIYGYTF
TGTGCCAGCGGCGAACCGGGAATCTATGGCTACACCTTC
>TRBJ1-4|TRBV12-3/TRBV12-4|-|many
CASRDTGFIEKLFF
TGTGCCAGCAGAGATACAGGGTTTATTGAAAAACTGTTTTTT
>TRBJ1-2|TRBV5-1|-|-
CASSLLTPDGYTF
TGCGCCAGCAGCTTGCTTACCCCGGATGGCTACACCTTC
>TRBJ2-5|TRBV5-1|-|-
CASSLGSHQETQYF
TGCGCCAGCAGCTTGGGTTCCCACCAAGAGACCCAGTACTTC
>TRBJ2-2|TRBV7-9|-|-
CASSSRGHHTGELFF
TGTGCCAGCAGCTCGCGAGGGCATCACACCGGGGAGCTGTTTTTT
>TRBJ2-1|TRBV12-3/TRBV12-4|-|-
CASSFGAGKDNEQFF
TGTGCCAGCAGTTTCGGCGCGGGTAAGGACAATGAGCAGTTCTTC
>TRBJ1-2|TRBV9|-|-
CASSVDPTNSYGYTF
TGTGCCAGCAGCGTAGATCCAACGAACTCCTATGGCTACACCTTC
>TRBJ2-1|TRBV5-1|TRBD2|-
CASRPTPLGSGSGEQFF
TGCGCCAGCAGACCGACCCCCCTTGGTAGCGGGAGCGGTGAGCAGTTCTTC
>TRBJ2-2|TRBV5-1|-|once
CASSLAQGWELFF
TGCGCCAGCAGCTTGGCCCAGGGGTGGGAGCTGTTTTTT
>TRBJ2-1|TRBV29-1|-|-
CSVNPPRDGLNEQFF
TGCAGCGTTAATCCCCCCCGGGACGGTCTCAATGAGCAGTTCTTC
>TRBJ1-3|TRBV12-3/TRBV12-4|-|few
CASSFYSQAGNTIYF
TGTGCCAGCAGCTTCTACTCTCAGGCCGGAAACACCATATATTTT
>TRBJ2-3|TRBV28|-|many
CASSTPTDTQYF
TGTGCCAGCAGTACCCCCACAGATACGCAGTATTTT
>TRBJ2-5|TRBV15|-|-
CATSRDPQQQETQYF
TGTGCCACCAGCAGAGATCCCCAGCAGCAAGAGACCCAGTACTTC
>TRBJ2-1|TRBV7-2|-|-
CASSLDQAEQFF
TGTGCCAGCAGCTTAGATCAGGCCGAGCAGTTCTTC
>TRBJ1-1|TRBV30|-|-
CAWSVSGPEAFF
TGTGCCTGGAGTGTCTCAGGTCCTGAAGCTTTCTTT
>TRBJ1-6|TRBV5-1|-|few
CASSLASETWVGTLHF
TGCGCCAGCAGCTTGGCATCAGAGACCTGGGTTGGAACCCTCCACTTT